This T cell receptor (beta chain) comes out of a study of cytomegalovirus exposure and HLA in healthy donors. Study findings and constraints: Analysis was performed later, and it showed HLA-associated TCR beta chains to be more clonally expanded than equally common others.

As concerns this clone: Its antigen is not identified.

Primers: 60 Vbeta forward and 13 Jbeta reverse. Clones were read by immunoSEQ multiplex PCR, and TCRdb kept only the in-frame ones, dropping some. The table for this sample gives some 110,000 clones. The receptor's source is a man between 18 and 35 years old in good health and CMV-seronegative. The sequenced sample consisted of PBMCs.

The CDR3 DNA reads TGTGCCAGCAGCTTAGGAGGACTAGCGGGCCAGCCATTCTACGAGCAGTACTTC. Translating it yields CASSLGGLAGQPFYEQYF. The rearrangement uses TRBV7-9 and TRBJ2-7, with 11 bases fitting TRBD2. From germline, CDR1 is SEHNR and CDR2 FQNEAQ (reference sequence). Trimming cost V 1 base and J 3 bases; bases outside gene matches: 11. This CDR3 region has 18 residues. Full variable domain (remainder filled in from reference TRBV7-9 and TRBJ2-7): DTGVSQNPRHKITKRGQNVTFRCDPISEHNRLYWYRQTLGQGPEFLTYFQNEAQLEKSRLLSDRFSAERPKGSFSTLEIQRTEQGDSAMYLCASSLGGLAGQPFYEQYFGPGTRLTVT.